These 28 T cell receptor beta chains were sequenced from one sample in a study of CD8+ T cells in alopecia areata. As for treatment: oral pan-JAK inhibitor, 5-10 mg twice daily. Following RNA extraction, reverse transcription yielded cDNA that acted as the sequencing template. TCRdb's table, derived via immunoSEQ multiplex PCR, lists solely in-frame clones and lacks some. The sample has over 85,000 clones; 60% to 65% are singletons. The sequenced sample was CD8+ T cells sorted from blood, obtained at week 4, from a patient treated with tofacitinib. These receptors came from a human donor with alopecia areata.

This clone was picked up one time. V gene TRBV4-1 combines with J gene TRBJ2-7, with D tentatively TRBD2 (6 bases). CDR3 length: 15 amino acids. CDR1 is MGHRA and CDR2 is YSYEKL in the germline V gene. The V end lost 5 bases, the J end lost 5 bases, and 19 bases lay between the germline ends. The CDR3 DNA is TGCGCCAGCAGCGATTCGGGACTGGGCTTAGACGAGCAGTACTTC. This sequence encodes CASSDSGLGLDEQYF.

The chain couples TRBV25-1 to TRBJ1-1; 11 bases align to TRBD1. V shed 4 bases and J 7 bases; nucleotides not matched to a gene: 11. CDR3 length equals 16 residues. The germline V gene encodes CDR1 MGHDK and CDR2 SYGVNS. CDR3 in amino acids: CASSGLTGTGGVEAFF. CDR3 DNA sequence: TGTGCCAGCAGTGGATTAACCGGGACAGGGGGAGTTGAAGCTTTCTTT.

The rearrangement uses TRBV4-1 and TRBJ1-6; D may be TRBD1 (5 bases). The germline V gene has CDR1 MGHRA and CDR2 YSYEKL. V lost 3 bases and J 10 bases, leaving 7 bases between the germline ends. The CDR3 totals 12 residues. The CDR3 here is CASSQGPSPLHF. In DNA form, the CDR3 reads TGCGCCAGCAGCCAGGGGCCCTCACCCCTCCACTTT.

The genes are TRBV7-8 and TRBJ2-1, with TRBD2 matching over 7 bases. CDR1 is SGHVS, CDR2 FQNEAQ, per germline. V dropped 2 bases and J dropped 3; count of bases not matched to a gene: 4. CDR3 length equals 15 residues. The CDR3 loop is CASSLLAGDYNEQFF. DNA for the CDR3: TGTGCCAGCAGCTTACTCGCGGGAGACTACAATGAGCAGTTCTTC.

This clone occurred a few times. This chain uses TRBV7-9 with TRBJ2-2; no definite D call. Germline loops: CDR1 SEHNR, CDR2 FQNEAQ (reference sequence). V was clipped by 2 bases and J by 10 bases, with 8 bases between them. The CDR3 has 12 amino acids. This CDR3 is CASSLSAAELFF. DNA of the CDR3: TGTGCCAGCAGCTTATCGGCGGCGGAGCTGTTTTTT.

The genes are TRBV7-6 and TRBJ2-3; 7 nucleotides line up with TRBD1. The germline V gene has CDR1 SGHVS and CDR2 FNYEAQ. V was pared by 6 bases and J by 4 bases, with 4 bases of the junction left unmatched. The CDR3 is made up of 13 amino acids. In DNA, the CDR3 is TGTGCCAGCAGACCTACAGGGGCAGATACGCAGTATTTT. It yields the protein CASRPTGADTQYF.

The chain combines TRBV10-3 with TRBJ1-3, with D unresolved. From germline, CDR1 is ENHRY and CDR2 SYGVKD. This CDR3 is built from 16 residues. The germline V and J ends were trimmed by 6 bases and 1 base, with 16 bases remaining between them. The CDR3 region is CAISNSEAKSGNTIYF. DNA for the CDR3: TGTGCCATCAGCAACTCGGAGGCGAAGTCTGGAAACACCATATATTTT.

The chain carries TRBV10-3 and TRBJ1-1, with D possibly being TRBD1 (5 bases). The germline V gene encodes CDR1 ENHRY and CDR2 SYGVKD. The CDR3 covers 15 residues. The ends were cut back, 6 bases at V and 3 bases at J, with 17 bases in the middle. The CDR3 nucleotides read TGTGCCATCAGACCTCTGGGACCGATGCACACTGAAGCTTTCTTT. It encodes CAIRPLGPMHTEAFF.

The gene calls are TRBV28 and TRBJ2-5; 7 nucleotides align to TRBD2. The CDR3 extends over 13 amino acids. The V gene's germline CDR1 is MDHEN and CDR2 SYDVKM. J lost 5 bases, V lost 1 base, and 1 base had no gene match. CDR3: CASSLLGGETQYF. The CDR3 DNA reads as TGTGCCAGCAGTTTATTGGGGGGGGAGACCCAGTACTTC. The entire variable domain, with the rest obtained from reference TRBV28 and TRBJ2-5, is as follows: DVKVTQSSRYLVKRTGEKVFLECVQDMDHENMFWYRQDPGLGLRLIYFSYDVKMKEKGDIPEGYSVSREKKERFSLILESASTNQTSMYLCASSLLGGETQYFGPGTRLLVL.

This clone was seen just once. The chain combines TRBV27 with TRBJ2-1; 7 bases are shared with TRBD2. The CDR3 runs 15 residues. The germline gives CDR1 MNHEY, CDR2 SMNVEV (reference sequence). V shed 3 bases, J shed 6 bases, and the junction held 8 bases outside the gene matches. CDR3 residues: CASSFGGRSRNEQFF. The CDR3, as DNA: TGTGCCAGCAGTTTCGGCGGGAGATCTCGCAATGAGCAGTTCTTC.

The sample holds a few counts of this clone. The CDR3 DNA follows: TGTGCCACCAGCCCGGGGGGAAATAATTCACCCCTCCACTTT. Translating it yields CATSPGGNNSPLHF. The rearrangement joins TRBV15 to TRBJ1-6; weak D call: TRBD1 (5 bases). This CDR3 comprises 14 residues. Germline V gene data show CDR1 as LNHNV and CDR2 as YYDKDF (reference sequence). Between the trimmed V and J ends, which lost 5 bases and 5 bases, there was a span of 10 bases.

The rearrangement links TRBV13 to TRBJ2-7; perhaps TRBD1 as D (6 bases). The V gene lost 5 bases and the J gene lost 0 bases, with 11 bases spanning the gap. The CDR3 consists of 14 residues. Germline loops: CDR1 PRHDT, CDR2 FYEKMQ (reference sequence). The CDR3, as DNA: TGTGCCAGCAGCGGAAGGACAGCCTCCTACGAGCAGTACTTC. This gives the protein CASSGRTASYEQYF.

The CDR3, as DNA: TGTGCCAGCAGTGAGGAGGCCACAGATACGCAGTATTTT. It specifies CASSEEATDTQYF. The chain employs TRBV2 and TRBJ2-3, with D possibly matching TRBD2 (5 bases). This CDR3 comprises 13 residues. Germline V gives CDR1 SNHLY, CDR2 FYNNEI. V was cut by 3 bases and J by 2 bases, with 6 bases left in between. Full variable domain (remainder filled in from reference TRBV2 and TRBJ2-3): EPEVTQTPSHQVTQMGQEVILRCVPISNHLYFYWYRQILGQKVEFLVSFYNNEISEKSEIFDDQFSVERPDGSNFTLKIRSTKLEDSAMYFCASSEEATDTQYFGPGTRLTVL.

The V gene is TRBV27, the J gene TRBJ2-3; no firm D call. V was cut by 5 bases and J by 4 bases, with 10 bases left in between. The CDR3 runs to 13 residues. Germline V CDR1 and CDR2: MNHEY, SMNVEV (reference sequence). CDR3 sequence (DNA): TGTGCCAGCAGTCCCGTACTTGCAGATACGCAGTATTTT. This sequence encodes CASSPVLADTQYF.

The V gene is TRBV28, the J gene TRBJ2-5; D gene unclear. CDR1 and CDR2 from the germline V gene are MDHEN and SYDVKM. The CDR3 contains 14 residues. The germline V and J ends were trimmed by 5 bases and 2 bases, with 12 bases remaining between them. The CDR3 loop is CASSVRDLQETQYF. The CDR3 DNA sequence: TGTGCCAGCAGTGTCCGAGACCTACAAGAGACCCAGTACTTC.

The count of this clone is one. The chain carries TRBV7-2 and TRBJ1-1; no firm D call. The CDR3 extends over 12 amino acids. With 5 bases removed from V and 2 bases from J, the gap between germline ends came to 6 bases. Germline loops: CDR1 SGHTA, CDR2 FQGNSA. CDR3 DNA: TGTGCCAGCAGCCGAGTAAACACTGAAGCTTTCTTT. Translation gives CASSRVNTEAFF.

The sample holds a few counts of this clone. The chain combines TRBV15 with TRBJ2-5, with 7 bases lining up with TRBD1. This CDR3 region has 17 residues. After removal of 3 bases from V and 4 bases from J, the junction contained 14 bases not matched to a gene. CDR1 LNHNV and CDR2 YYDKDF come from the germline V gene (reference sequence). CDR3 in amino acids: CATSRPHSYRGGETQYF. The CDR3 DNA reads as TGTGCCACCAGCAGGCCCCATAGTTACAGGGGTGGAGAGACCCAGTACTTC.

V gene TRBV7-9 combines with J gene TRBJ2-1; no firm D call. Germline CDR1 is SEHNR and CDR2 is FQNEAQ (reference sequence). This CDR3 is 13 amino acids long. V was pared by 1 base and J by 10 bases, with 11 bases between. CDR3 amino acids: CASSLVLLREQFF. CDR3 bases: TGTGCCAGCAGCTTAGTCCTCCTGAGGGAGCAGTTCTTC. Full variable domain (missing parts from reference TRBV7-9 and TRBJ2-1): DTGVSQNPRHKITKRGQNVTFRCDPISEHNRLYWYRQTLGQGPEFLTYFQNEAQLEKSRLLSDRFSAERPKGSFSTLEIQRTEQGDSAMYLCASSLVLLREQFFGPGTRLTVL.

This clone was seen only a few times. V gene TRBV7-2 combines with J gene TRBJ2-7; 7 bases line up with TRBD2. This CDR3 has 14 amino acids. The ends lost 3 bases at V and 5 bases at J; junction bases unmatched: 7. CDR1 is SGHTA and CDR2 is FQGNSA in the germline V gene. The CDR3 DNA follows: TGTGCCAGCAGCTTCACAGCGGGACTTGACGAGCAGTACTTC. Its protein product is CASSFTAGLDEQYF.

V is TRBV7-9 and J is TRBJ2-7; TRBD1 agrees at 7 bases. This CDR3 is built from 13 residues. Germline CDR1 reads SEHNR; CDR2 reads FQNEAQ (reference sequence). The V gene end was trimmed by 1 base and the J gene end by 7 bases; junction bases not matched to a gene: 4. DNA for the CDR3: TGTGCCAGCAGCTTAGAAGACAGGGTTGAGCAGTACTTC. The encoded protein is CASSLEDRVEQYF.

The J gene is TRBJ2-3, the V gene TRBV6-4; D is unclear. V was cut by 2 bases and J by 6 bases, with 12 bases left in between. The CDR3 has 14 amino acids. The germline CDR1 and CDR2 sequences are MRHNA and SNTAGT. Here the CDR3 DNA reads TGTGCCAGCAGTGACCCCCCGATGGGTGATACGCAGTATTTT. Translation gives CASSDPPMGDTQYF.

The rearrangement links TRBV19 to TRBJ1-5; D uncertain. The V end lost 1 base, the J end lost 1 base, and 11 bases lay between the germline ends. Germline CDR1 and CDR2: LNHDA and SQIVND (reference sequence). The CDR3 extends over 16 amino acids. The CDR3 bases are TGTGCCAGTAGTATAGTGGAGGGCTTCAGCAATCAGCCCCAGCATTTT. Its translation: CASSIVEGFSNQPQHF.

The rearrangement uses TRBV15 and TRBJ2-1, with D perhaps TRBD2 (7 bases). V was cut by 2 bases and J by 3 bases, with 11 bases left in between. Germline V gene lookup returns CDR1 LNHNV and CDR2 YYDKDF (reference sequence). The CDR3 totals 15 residues. The CDR3 here is CATSRRGAVYNEQFF. As DNA, the CDR3 is TGTGCCACCAGCAGACGGGGGGCCGTCTACAATGAGCAGTTCTTC.

The chain combines TRBV7-6 with TRBJ1-3; D is ambiguous. The CDR3 is made up of 17 amino acids. Trimming took 1 base from V and 3 from J, leaving 16 bases between them. CDR1 is SGHVS, CDR2 FNYEAQ, per germline. CDR3 amino acids: CASSLDNGERGGNTIYF. The CDR3 DNA reads as TGTGCCAGCAGCTTAGATAACGGGGAGAGAGGTGGAAACACCATATATTTT.

The chain employs TRBV28 and TRBJ2-5, with TRBD1 identical over 7 bases. CDR3 length equals 15 residues. Germline values: CDR1 MDHEN, CDR2 SYDVKM. V trimming: 6 bases; J trimming: 1 base; junction bases outside the gene matches: 8. The CDR3 reads CASRVQGLGQETQYF. The CDR3 DNA reads TGTGCCAGCAGGGTACAGGGGCTAGGCCAAGAGACCCAGTACTTC. Supplemented by reference TRBV28 and TRBJ2-5, the full variable domain reads DVKVTQSSRYLVKRTGEKVFLECVQDMDHENMFWYRQDPGLGLRLIYFSYDVKMKEKGDIPEGYSVSREKKERFSLILESASTNQTSMYLCASRVQGLGQETQYFGPGTRLLVL.

The rearrangement links TRBV29-1 to TRBJ2-7; 11 positions match TRBD1. The CDR3 is made up of 13 amino acids. The germline V gene has CDR1 SQVTM and CDR2 ANQGSEA. With 5 bases clipped from V and 7 bases from J, the junction kept 7 bases outside the gene matches. CDR3 coding DNA: TGCAGCGTTAAGGGACAGGGGGTGTGGGAGCAGTACTTC. Protein product: CSVKGQGVWEQYF.

The chain couples TRBV7-8 to TRBJ1-2; no reliable D call. Trimming pared 1 base from V and 3 bases from J, leaving 12 bases between. Per germline, CDR1 SGHVS and CDR2 FQNEAQ. The CDR3 has 15 residues. CDR3 protein: CASSLGEATYYGYTF. The DNA of the CDR3 is TGTGCCAGCAGCTTAGGCGAGGCGACCTACTATGGCTACACCTTC.

This clone was recorded a few times. This chain uses TRBV2 with TRBJ2-1, with 8 positions matching TRBD2. The CDR3 loop spans 14 amino acids. Germline CDR1 is SNHLY and CDR2 is FYNNEI. J lost 8 bases, V lost 6 bases, and 9 bases had no gene match. The CDR3 sequence is CASSGTRERDEQFF. The CDR3 coding sequence is TGTGCCAGCAGCGGGACTAGGGAGAGGGATGAGCAGTTCTTC.